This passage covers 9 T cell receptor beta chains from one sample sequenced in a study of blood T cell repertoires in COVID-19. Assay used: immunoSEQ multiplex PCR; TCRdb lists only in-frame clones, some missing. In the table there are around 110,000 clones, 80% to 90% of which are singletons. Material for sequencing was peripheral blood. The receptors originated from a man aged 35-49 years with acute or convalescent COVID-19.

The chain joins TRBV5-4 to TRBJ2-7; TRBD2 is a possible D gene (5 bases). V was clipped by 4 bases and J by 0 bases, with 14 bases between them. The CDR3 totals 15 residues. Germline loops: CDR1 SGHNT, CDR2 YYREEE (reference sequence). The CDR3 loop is CASSQRGLSSYEQYF. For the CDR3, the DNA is TGTGCCAGCAGCCAACGAGGACTGAGCTCCTACGAGCAGTACTTC.

The chain's CDR3 is CASSARTGTEAFF. Written as DNA, the CDR3 is TGTGCCAGCAGCGCGAGGACAGGGACTGAAGCTTTCTTT. The chain employs TRBV5-4 and TRBJ1-1; 8 nucleotides line up with TRBD1. Germline CDR1 SGHNT, CDR2 YYREEE (reference sequence). V trimming: 4 bases; J trimming: 5 bases; junction bases outside the gene matches: 4. The CDR3 length is 13 residues.

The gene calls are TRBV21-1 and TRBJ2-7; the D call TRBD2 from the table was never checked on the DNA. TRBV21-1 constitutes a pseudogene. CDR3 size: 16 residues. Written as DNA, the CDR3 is TGTGCCAGCCAGGGACTAGCGGGAGGGAGCTCCTACGAGCAGTACTTC. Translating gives CASQGLAGGSSYEQYF.

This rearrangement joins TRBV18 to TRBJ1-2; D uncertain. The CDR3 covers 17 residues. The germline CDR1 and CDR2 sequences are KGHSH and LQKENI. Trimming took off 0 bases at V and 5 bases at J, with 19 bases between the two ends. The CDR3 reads CASSPPQVRVSPYGYTF. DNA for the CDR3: TGTGCCAGCTCACCACCGCAAGTACGGGTGTCCCCTTATGGCTACACCTTC.

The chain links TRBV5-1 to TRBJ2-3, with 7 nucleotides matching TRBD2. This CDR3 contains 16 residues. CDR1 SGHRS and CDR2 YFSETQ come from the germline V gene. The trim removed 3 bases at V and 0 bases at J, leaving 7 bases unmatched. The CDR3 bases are TGCGCCAGCAGCTCAGCAGGCGGGAGAAGCACAGATACGCAGTATTTT. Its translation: CASSSAGGRSTDTQYF.

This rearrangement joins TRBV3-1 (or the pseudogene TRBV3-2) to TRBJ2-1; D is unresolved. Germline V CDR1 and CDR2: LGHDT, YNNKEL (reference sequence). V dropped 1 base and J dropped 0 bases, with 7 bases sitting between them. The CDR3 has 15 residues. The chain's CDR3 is CASSQAIFSYNEQFF. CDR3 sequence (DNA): TGTGCCAGCAGCCAAGCTATCTTCTCCTACAATGAGCAGTTCTTC.

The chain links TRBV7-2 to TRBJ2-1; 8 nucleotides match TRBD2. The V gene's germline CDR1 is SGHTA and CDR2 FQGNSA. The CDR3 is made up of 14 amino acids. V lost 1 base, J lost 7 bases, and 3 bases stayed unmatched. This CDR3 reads CASSLGLAWNEQFF. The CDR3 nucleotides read TGTGCCAGCAGCTTAGGACTAGCGTGGAATGAGCAGTTCTTC.

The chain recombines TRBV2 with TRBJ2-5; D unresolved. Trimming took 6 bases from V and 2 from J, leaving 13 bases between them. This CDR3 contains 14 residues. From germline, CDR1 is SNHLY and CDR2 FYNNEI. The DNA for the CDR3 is TGTGCCAGCAGAGCGCCGGGTCCGCAAGAGACCCAGTACTTC. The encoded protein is CASRAPGPQETQYF. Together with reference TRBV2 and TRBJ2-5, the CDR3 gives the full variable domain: EPEVTQTPSHQVTQMGQEVILRCVPISNHLYFYWYRQILGQKVEFLVSFYNNEISEKSEIFDDQFSVERPDGSNFTLKIRSTKLEDSAMYFCASRAPGPQETQYFGPGTRLLVL.

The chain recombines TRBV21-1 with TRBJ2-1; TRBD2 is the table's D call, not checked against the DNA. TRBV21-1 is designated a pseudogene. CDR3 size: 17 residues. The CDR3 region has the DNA TGTGCCAGCAGCAAAGAAAGGGAACTAGCGGGGGGGAATGAGCAGTTCTTC. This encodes CASSKERELAGGNEQFF.